This TCR beta chain was sequenced in a study of blood T cell repertoires in COVID-19. Study-wide background: Some COVID-19 samples were acute and others convalescent; all came from the United States, Italy and Spain. T cells, B-cell-depleted T cells, or PBMCs supplied cDNA or gDNA.

Study processing details: Using reference gene primer amplification, nucleated cell counts were estimated. Profiled with immunoSEQ multiplex PCR; TCRdb holds only in-frame clones, not every one. That table supplies the V and J calls and clone size; D and trimming were determined from the DNA. The table shows 200,000 to 250,000 clones, with about 79% occurring only once. Participant age was about 18 to 89 years, and participants resided in fewer than 30 US areas. V shed 5 bases and J shed 4 bases, with 15 bases lying between them. Germline loops: CDR1 SGHTA, CDR2 FQGNSA. The CDR3 contains 15 residues. V is TRBV7-2 and J is TRBJ1-5, with a weak D call TRBD1 (5 bases). The sample taken for sequencing was PBMCs or T cells enriched from blood (not recorded which). This TCR derives from a woman aged 40 to 50 with acute COVID-19. Here the CDR3 reads CASSRGQGVNQPQHF. The CDR3 DNA sequence: TGTGCCAGCAGCCGTGGGCAGGGCGTGAATCAGCCCCAGCATTTT. Full variable domain (outside the CDR3, taken from reference TRBV7-2 and TRBJ1-5): GAGVSQSPSNKVTEKGKDVELRCDPISGHTALYWYRQSLGQGLEFLIYFQGNSAPDKSGLPSDRFSAERTGGSVSTLTIQRTQQEDSAVYLCASSRGQGVNQPQHFGDGTRLSIL.